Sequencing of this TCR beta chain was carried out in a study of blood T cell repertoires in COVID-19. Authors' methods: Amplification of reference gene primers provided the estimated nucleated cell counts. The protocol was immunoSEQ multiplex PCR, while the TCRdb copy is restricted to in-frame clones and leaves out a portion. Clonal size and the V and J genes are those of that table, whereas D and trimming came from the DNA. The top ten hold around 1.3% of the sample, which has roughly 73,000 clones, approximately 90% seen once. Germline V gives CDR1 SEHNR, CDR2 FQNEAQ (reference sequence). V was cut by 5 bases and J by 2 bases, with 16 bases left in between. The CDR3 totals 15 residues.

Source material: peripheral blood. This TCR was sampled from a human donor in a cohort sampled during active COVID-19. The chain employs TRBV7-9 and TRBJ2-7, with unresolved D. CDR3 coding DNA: TGTGCCAGCAGCCCAGGCCAAGTCATGACCTACGAGCAGTACTTC. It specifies CASSPGQVMTYEQYF.